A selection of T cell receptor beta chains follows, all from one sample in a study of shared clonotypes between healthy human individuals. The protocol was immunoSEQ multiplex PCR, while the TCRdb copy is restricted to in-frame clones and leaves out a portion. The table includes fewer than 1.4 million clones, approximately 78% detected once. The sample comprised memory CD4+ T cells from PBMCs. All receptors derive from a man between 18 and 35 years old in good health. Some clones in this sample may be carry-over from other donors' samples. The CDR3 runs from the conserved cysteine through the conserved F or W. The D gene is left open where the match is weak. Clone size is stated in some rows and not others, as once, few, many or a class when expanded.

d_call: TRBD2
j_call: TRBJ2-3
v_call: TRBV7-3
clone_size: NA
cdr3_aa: CASSLRALAGGSTDTQYF
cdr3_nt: TGTGCCAGCAGCTTAAGAGCCTTAGCGGGAGGCAGCACAGATACGCAGTATTTT

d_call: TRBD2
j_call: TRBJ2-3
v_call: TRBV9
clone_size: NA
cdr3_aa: CASSPLPGTSGAGTDTQYF
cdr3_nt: TGTGCCAGCAGTCCTCTACCGGGGACTAGCGGGGCGGGGACAGATACGCAGTATTTT

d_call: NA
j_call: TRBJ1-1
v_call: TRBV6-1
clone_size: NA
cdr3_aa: CASSERRLNEAFF
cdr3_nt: TGTGCCAGCAGTGAACGAAGACTCAATGAAGCTTTCTTT

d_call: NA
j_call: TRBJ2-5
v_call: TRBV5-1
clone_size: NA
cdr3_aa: CASRPGASQETQYF
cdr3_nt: TGCGCCAGCAGACCGGGGGCATCCCAAGAGACCCAGTACTTC

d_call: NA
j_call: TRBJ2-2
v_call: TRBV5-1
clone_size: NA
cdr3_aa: CASSYGQNTGELFF
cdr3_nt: TGCGCCAGCAGCTACGGACAGAACACCGGGGAGCTGTTTTTT

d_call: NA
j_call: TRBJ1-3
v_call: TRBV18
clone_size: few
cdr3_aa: CASSSGQGNTIYF
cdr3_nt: TGTGCTAGCTCATCCGGGCAGGGAAACACCATATATTTT

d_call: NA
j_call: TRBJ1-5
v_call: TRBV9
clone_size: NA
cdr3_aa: CASSVAGGRQPQHF
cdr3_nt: TGTGCCAGCAGCGTAGCCGGGGGACGACAGCCCCAGCATTTT

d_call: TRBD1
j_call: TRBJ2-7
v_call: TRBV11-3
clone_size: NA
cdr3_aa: CASSSRQGSGEQYF
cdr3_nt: TGTGCCAGCAGCTCCCGACAGGGATCGGGCGAGCAGTACTTC

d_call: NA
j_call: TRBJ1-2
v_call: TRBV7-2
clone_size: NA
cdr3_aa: CASSLDAGNYGYTF
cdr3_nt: TGTGCCAGCAGCTTAGACGCGGGGAACTATGGCTACACCTTC

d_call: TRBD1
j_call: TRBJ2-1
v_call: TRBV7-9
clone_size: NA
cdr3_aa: CASSLAGTGGVNEQFF
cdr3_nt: TGTGCCAGCAGCTTAGCTGGGACAGGGGGCGTGAATGAGCAGTTCTTC

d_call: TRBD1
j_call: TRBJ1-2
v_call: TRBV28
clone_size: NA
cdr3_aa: CASSLGQGAGNGYGYTF
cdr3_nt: TGTGCCAGCAGTTTAGGACAGGGGGCGGGTAATGGCTATGGCTACACCTTC

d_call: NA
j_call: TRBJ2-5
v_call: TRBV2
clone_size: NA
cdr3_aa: CASRLVGGTQYF
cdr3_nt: TGTGCCAGCAGACTAGTAGGTGGGACCCAGTACTTC

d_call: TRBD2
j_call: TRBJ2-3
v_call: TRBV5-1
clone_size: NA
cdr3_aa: CASSLARASGVTDTQYF
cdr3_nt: TGCGCCAGCAGCTTGGCCAGGGCTAGCGGGGTAACAGATACGCAGTATTTT

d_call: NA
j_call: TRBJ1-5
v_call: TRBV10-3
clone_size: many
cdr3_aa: CAISPNNQPQHF
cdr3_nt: TGTGCCATCAGTCCTAACAATCAGCCCCAGCATTTT

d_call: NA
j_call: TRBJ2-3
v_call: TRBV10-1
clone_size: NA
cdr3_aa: CASSIRENTQYF
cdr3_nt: TGCGCCAGCAGTATCAGGGAAAATACGCAGTATTTT

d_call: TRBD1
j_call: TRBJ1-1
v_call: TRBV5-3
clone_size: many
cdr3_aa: CARSQNPPRDRGTEAFF
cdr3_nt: TGTGCCAGAAGCCAAAATCCCCCTCGAGACAGGGGCACTGAAGCTTTCTTT

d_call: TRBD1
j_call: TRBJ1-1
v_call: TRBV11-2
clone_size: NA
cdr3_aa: CASSSPGTGLVTEAFF
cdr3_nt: TGTGCCAGCAGCTCACCCGGGACAGGGCTGGTAACTGAAGCTTTCTTT

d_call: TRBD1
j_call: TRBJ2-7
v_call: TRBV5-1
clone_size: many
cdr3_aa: CASSWDSPDYEQYF
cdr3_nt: TGCGCCAGCAGCTGGGACAGTCCTGATTACGAGCAGTACTTC

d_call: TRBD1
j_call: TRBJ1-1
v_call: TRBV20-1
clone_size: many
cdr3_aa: CSAQGGSGAFF
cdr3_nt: TGCAGTGCTCAAGGGGGCTCAGGAGCTTTCTTT

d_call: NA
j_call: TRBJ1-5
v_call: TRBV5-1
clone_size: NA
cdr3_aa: CASSLESGGPQHF
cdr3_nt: TGCGCCAGCAGCTTGGAATCCGGTGGGCCCCAGCATTTT

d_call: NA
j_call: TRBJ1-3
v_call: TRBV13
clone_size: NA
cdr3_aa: CASSPRRAGNTIYF
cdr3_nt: TGTGCCAGCAGCCCCCGCAGGGCTGGAAACACCATATATTTT

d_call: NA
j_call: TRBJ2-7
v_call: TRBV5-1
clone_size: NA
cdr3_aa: CASRVAVTYEQYF
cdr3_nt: TGCGCCAGCAGGGTAGCGGTAACCTACGAGCAGTACTTC

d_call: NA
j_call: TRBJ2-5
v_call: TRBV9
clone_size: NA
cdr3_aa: CASSVNPVVETQYF
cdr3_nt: TGTGCCAGCAGCGTAAACCCCGTGGTAGAGACCCAGTACTTC

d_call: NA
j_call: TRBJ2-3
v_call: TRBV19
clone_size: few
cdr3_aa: CASSRSTDTQYF
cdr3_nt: TGTGCCAGTAGTAGGAGCACAGATACGCAGTATTTT

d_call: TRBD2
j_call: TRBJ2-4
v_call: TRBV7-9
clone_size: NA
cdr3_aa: CASSLAGLAGGPAKNIQYF
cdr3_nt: TGTGCCAGCAGCTTAGCAGGACTAGCGGGAGGGCCGGCCAAAAACATTCAGTACTTC

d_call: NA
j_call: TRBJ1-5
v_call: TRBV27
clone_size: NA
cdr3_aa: CASSLVVRQPQHF
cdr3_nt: TGTGCCAGCAGTTTAGTCGTCCGCCAGCCCCAGCATTTT

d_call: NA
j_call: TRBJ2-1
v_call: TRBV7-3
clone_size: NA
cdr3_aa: CASSLMKGHNEQFF
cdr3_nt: TGTGCCAGCAGCTTAATGAAGGGCCACAATGAGCAGTTCTTC

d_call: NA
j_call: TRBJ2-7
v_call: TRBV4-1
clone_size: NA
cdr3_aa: CASSQDIGQNLYSYEQYF
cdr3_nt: TGCGCCAGCAGCCAAGATATAGGGCAGAACCTTTACTCCTACGAGCAGTACTTC

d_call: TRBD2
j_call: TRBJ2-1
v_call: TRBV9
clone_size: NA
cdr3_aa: CASSTRGSGAYNEQFF
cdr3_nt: TGTGCCAGCAGCACCCGGGGTAGCGGGGCTTACAATGAGCAGTTCTTC

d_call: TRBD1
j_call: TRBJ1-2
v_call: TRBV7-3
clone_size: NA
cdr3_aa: CASSLMGQGYGYTF
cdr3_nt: TGTGCCAGCAGCTTAATGGGACAGGGCTATGGCTACACCTTC

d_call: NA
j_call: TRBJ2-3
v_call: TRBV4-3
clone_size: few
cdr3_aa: CASSQDKLGTDTQYF
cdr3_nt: TGCGCCAGCAGCCAAGATAAGCTGGGCACAGATACGCAGTATTTT

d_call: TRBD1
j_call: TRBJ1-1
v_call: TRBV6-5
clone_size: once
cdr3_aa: CASSQGDRTEAFF
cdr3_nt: TGTGCCAGCAGCCAGGGGGACCGGACTGAAGCTTTCTTT

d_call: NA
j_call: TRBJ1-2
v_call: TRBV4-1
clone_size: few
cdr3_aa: CASSPAMGGAHYGYTF
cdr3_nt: TGCGCCAGCAGCCCCGCTATGGGAGGGGCTCACTATGGCTACACCTTC

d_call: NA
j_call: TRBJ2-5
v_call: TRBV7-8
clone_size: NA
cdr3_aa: CASSLTDIPETQYF
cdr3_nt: TGTGCCAGCAGCTTAACTGACATTCCAGAGACCCAGTACTTC

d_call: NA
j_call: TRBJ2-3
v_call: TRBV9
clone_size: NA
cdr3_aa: CASSVARSDTQYF
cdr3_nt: TGTGCCAGCAGCGTAGCTAGGTCAGATACGCAGTATTTT

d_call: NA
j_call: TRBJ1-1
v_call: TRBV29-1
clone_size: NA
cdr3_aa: CSATEGGRTEAFF
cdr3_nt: TGCAGCGCAACCGAGGGAGGTCGCACTGAAGCTTTCTTT

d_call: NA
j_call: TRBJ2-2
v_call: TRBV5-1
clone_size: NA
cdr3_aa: CASSNLGPLAGELFF
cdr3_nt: TGCGCCAGTTCAAACTTAGGGCCGTTGGCCGGGGAGCTGTTTTTT

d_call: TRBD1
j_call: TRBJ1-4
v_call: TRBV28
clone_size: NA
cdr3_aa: CASSSPGQDEKLFF
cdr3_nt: TGTGCCAGCAGTTCCCCGGGACAGGATGAAAAACTGTTTTTT

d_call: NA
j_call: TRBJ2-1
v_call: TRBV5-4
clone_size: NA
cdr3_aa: CASSFFGGEVYNEQFF
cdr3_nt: TGTGCCAGCAGCTTCTTTGGGGGAGAGGTGTACAATGAGCAGTTCTTC

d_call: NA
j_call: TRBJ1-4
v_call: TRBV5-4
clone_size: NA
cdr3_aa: CASSQVDDEKLFF
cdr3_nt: TGTGCCAGCAGCCAGGTGGACGATGAAAAACTGTTTTTT

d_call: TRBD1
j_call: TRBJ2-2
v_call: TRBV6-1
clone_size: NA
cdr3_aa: CASRPDRVHTGELFF
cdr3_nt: TGTGCCAGCAGGCCCGACAGGGTGCACACCGGGGAGCTGTTTTTT

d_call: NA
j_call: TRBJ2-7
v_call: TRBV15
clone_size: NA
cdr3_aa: CATSRGLTGEQYF
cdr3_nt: TGTGCCACCAGCAGAGGACTAACCGGCGAGCAGTACTTC

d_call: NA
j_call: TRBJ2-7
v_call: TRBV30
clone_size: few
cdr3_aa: CAWSVSGASEQYF
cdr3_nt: TGTGCCTGGAGTGTATCGGGGGCTAGTGAGCAGTACTTC

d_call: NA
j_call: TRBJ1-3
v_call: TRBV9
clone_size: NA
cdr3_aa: CASSSGGGNTIYF
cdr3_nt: TGTGCCAGCAGTTCAGGAGGTGGAAACACCATATATTTT

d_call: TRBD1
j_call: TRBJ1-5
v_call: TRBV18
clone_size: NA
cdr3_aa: CASSPSGTGESQPQHF
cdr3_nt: TGTGCCAGCTCACCCTCCGGGACAGGGGAATCTCAGCCCCAGCATTTT